The clone carrying this T cell receptor beta chain was found a few times. Its antigen is unidentified. Donor samples were obtained from healthy Caucasian individuals from Russia, aged about 6 to 100. The germline gives CDR1 SGHRS, CDR2 YFSETQ. This CDR3 has 15 residues. V lost 4 bases and J lost 5; bases outside the gene matches: 8. The data stem from a study of blood T cells in healthy people across ages. Using a J-beta primer mix together with a sample-barcoded 5' primer, a second PCR was run for roughly 7 to 12 cycles. A template-switch adaptor with 12 random nucleotides tagged each cDNA molecule. All samples gave at least 2.5 million CDR3-containing paired-end reads. From the 5' RACE reads, TCRdb called clonotypes with MiXCR, one entry per CDR3 protein. The repertoire has hundreds of thousands of distinct CDR3 sequences, around 24% of them found once; the top ten carry under 9%. The study, taken as a whole, reports: Strong correlation was found linking TCR beta diversity to naive T cell percentage.

A further study also used this sample, focusing on T cells of mothers and their children.

The chain employs TRBV5-1 and TRBJ1-4, with 7 bases that match TRBD1. Source material: blood. This TCR was sampled from a boy younger than 18 in good health. CDR3 sequence: CASSGRTGGNEKLFF. CDR3 bases: TGCGCCAGCAGCGGCAGGACAGGAGGGAATGAAAAACTGTTTTTT. Supplemented by reference TRBV5-1 and TRBJ1-4, the full variable domain reads KAGVTQTPRYLIKTRGQQVTLSCSPISGHRSVSWYQQTPGQGLQFLFEYFSETQRNKGNFPGRFSGRQFSNSRSEMNVSTLELGDSALYLCASSGRTGGNEKLFFGSGTQLSVL.